These 18 T cell receptor beta chains originate from one sample sequenced in a study of T-cell reconstitution after alpha-beta-depleted transplantation in children. Unique molecular identifiers were incorporated when the TCRbeta library was constructed. TCRdb re-called the PCR reads through MiXCR, storing one row per CDR3 protein. The table records some 310,000 distinct CDR3 sequences, more than 20% of them present only once. The sample in question was PBMCs, mostly from graft donor cells, obtained 180 days after TCRalphabeta/CD19-depleted stem cell transplant. The receptors were gathered from a male patient aged 5 to 17 who had a stem cell transplant for acute lymphoblastic leukemia, so the T cells may come from the graft donor.

This clonotype has a handful of counts. The genes are TRBV29-1 and TRBJ1-2; 8 positions match TRBD1. This CDR3 contains 13 residues. The germline gives CDR1 SQVTM, CDR2 ANQGSEA. J lost 4 bases, V lost 5 bases, and 6 bases had no gene match. The CDR3 sequence: CSVMADRVYGYTF. The CDR3 DNA reads TGCAGCGTTATGGCGGACAGGGTCTATGGCTACACCTTC. The whole variable domain, remainder taken from reference TRBV29-1 and TRBJ1-2, is SAVISQKPSRDICQRGTSLTIQCQVDSQVTMMFWYRQQPGQSLTLIATANQGSEATYESGFVIDKFPISRPNLTFSTLTVSNMSPEDSSIYLCSVMADRVYGYTFGSGTRLTVV.

The chain links TRBV5-1 to TRBJ1-1; 8 bases map to TRBD1. CDR3 length: 19 amino acids. Germline V gives CDR1 SGHRS, CDR2 YFSETQ. V trimming: 0 bases; J trimming: 1 base; junction bases outside the gene matches: 14. The DNA for the CDR3 is TGCGCCAGCAGCTTGGGAGGGACAGGTTTGGGGACGTCGAACACTGAAGCTTTCTTT. It is translated as CASSLGGTGLGTSNTEAFF.

The V gene is TRBV11-2, the J gene TRBJ1-2; TRBD1 matches at 9 bases. Germline CDR1 is SGHAT and CDR2 is FQNNGV. CDR3 length equals 16 residues. J lost 8 bases, V lost 0 bases, and 10 bases had no gene match. CDR3 coding DNA: TGTGCCAGCAGCTTAGATCTCGCCGGGACAGGGTACGGCTACACCTTC. Translating gives CASSLDLAGTGYGYTF.

The DNA of the CDR3 is TGTGCCAGCAGCCTAGGGGGAGGGTATCTTGCGAACACTGAAGCTTTCTTT. It encodes CASSLGGGYLANTEAFF. This chain connects TRBV7-8 to TRBJ1-1; D possibly corresponds to TRBD1 (6 bases). The CDR3 covers 17 residues. V lost 5 bases and J 1 base, leaving 20 bases between the germline ends. Germline V gene lookup returns CDR1 SGHVS and CDR2 FQNEAQ.

The V gene is TRBV7-9, the J gene TRBJ2-5; 9 bases fit TRBD2. This CDR3 contains 14 residues. V dropped 6 bases and J dropped 4; count of bases not matched to a gene: 6. The germline V gene encodes CDR1 SEHNR and CDR2 FQNEAQ (reference sequence). The CDR3 DNA sequence: TGTGCCAGCAGGCCTTCGACTAGCGGAGAGACCCAGTACTTC. It is translated as CASRPSTSGETQYF.

This clonotype was seen only a few times. Germline is not matched at one junction end, which may reflect a read error. The chain joins TRBV11-2 to TRBJ2-4, with 16 positions matching TRBD2. The germline gives CDR1 SGHAT, CDR2 FQNNGV. The CDR3 sequence is 17 residues long. The CDR3 sequence is CASSLEGTSGRGNIQYF. The CDR3 DNA follows: TGTGCCAGCAGCCTAGAGGGGACTAGCGGGAGGGGAAACATTCAGTACTTC.

The chain uses TRBV12-3 or TRBV12-4 and TRBJ2-2; no clear D gene. Trimming took off 6 bases at V and 5 bases at J, with 19 bases between the two ends. The CDR3 runs 16 residues. DNA of the CDR3: TGTGCCAGCAGCAAACAACCCCACTTGGGGACCGGGGAGCTGTTTTTT. Translated: CASSKQPHLGTGELFF.

This clonotype occurred a few times. J is TRBJ2-7 and V is TRBV5-1; a possible D gene is TRBD2 (5 bases). V lost 3 bases and J lost 3, with 7 bases in between. The CDR3 has 12 amino acids. The germline V gene has CDR1 SGHRS and CDR2 YFSETQ. In DNA, the CDR3 is TGCGCCAGCAGCTACGGGGACTACGAGCAGTACTTC. Its protein product is CASSYGDYEQYF.

The V call is TRBV20-1, the J call TRBJ1-4; D not resolved. The CDR3 has 14 residues. V shed 4 bases and J shed 0 bases, with 9 bases lying between them. Germline values: CDR1 DFQATT, CDR2 SNEGSKA (reference sequence). In DNA form, the CDR3 reads TGCAGTGCTATGAAAGTGCCAACTAATGAAAAACTGTTTTTT. Translation gives CSAMKVPTNEKLFF.

The chain uses TRBV15 and TRBJ1-2, with 8 bases matching TRBD1. The CDR3 is 17 residues long. Per the germline V gene, CDR1 is LNHNV and CDR2 is YYDKDF (reference sequence). V lost 4 bases, J lost 2 bases, and 12 bases stayed unmatched. CDR3 sequence reads: CATSKRLPGQVNYGYTF. For the CDR3, the DNA is TGTGCCACCAGCAAAAGACTGCCGGGACAGGTCAACTATGGCTACACCTTC.

The V gene is TRBV6-4, the J gene TRBJ2-1; 15 bases are shared with TRBD2. Trimming at V came to 5 bases and at J to 7 bases, leaving 9 bases not matched to a gene. Looked up from germline, CDR1 is MRHNA and CDR2 is SNTAGT. The CDR3 runs 17 residues. The CDR3 sequence: CASSRTSGRAALNEQFF. CDR3 bases: TGTGCCAGCAGTAGGACTAGCGGGAGGGCGGCCCTTAATGAGCAGTTCTTC.

This clonotype has just a few counts. The chain recombines TRBV10-2 with TRBJ1-6, with a possible D match to TRBD1 (6 bases). The CDR3 has 16 residues. CDR1 and CDR2 (germline): WSHSY, SAAADI. V lost 2 bases and J 7 bases, leaving 15 bases between the germline ends. CDR3 loop: CASSEGGPNPNSPLHF. For the CDR3, the DNA is TGCGCCAGCAGTGAGGGGGGGCCAAACCCGAATTCACCCCTCCACTTT.

The V gene is TRBV6-5, the J gene TRBJ2-7; the D is unclear. Germline CDR1 MNHEY, CDR2 SVGAGI. This CDR3 comprises 15 residues. Trimming stripped 0 bases from V and 0 bases from J, with 9 bases between. In DNA form, the CDR3 reads TGTGCCAGCAGTTACTCAGCGATTAGCTCCTACGAGCAGTACTTC. Residues: CASSYSAISSYEQYF.

The rearrangement joins TRBV6-1 to TRBJ2-7; D is possibly TRBD2 (6 bases). The V end was cut by 5 bases, the J end by 0 bases, with 11 bases between. The V gene's germline CDR1 is MNHNS and CDR2 SASEGT. The CDR3 is 14 residues long. The DNA of the CDR3 is TGTGCCAGCAGTCGTCTCGGGAGCTCCTACGAGCAGTACTTC. This gives the protein CASSRLGSSYEQYF.

The sample holds a few counts of this clonotype. The rearrangement joins TRBV7-9 to TRBJ2-3; D possibly corresponds to TRBD1 (5 bases). CDR3 length equals 16 residues. V was pared by 3 bases and J by 7 bases, with 20 bases between. CDR1 is SEHNR, CDR2 FQNEAQ, per germline (reference sequence). CDR3 nucleotides: TGTGCCAGCAGCTTTAAGCCCCCCCAGGGTGCGAATACGCAGTATTTT. It yields the protein CASSFKPPQGANTQYF.

The chain is built from TRBV5-1 and TRBJ2-7, with D perhaps TRBD1 (6 bases). Deletions cut 0 bases from V and 2 bases from J, with 9 bases between. CDR1 SGHRS and CDR2 YFSETQ come from the germline V gene. The length of the CDR3 is 14 residues. The CDR3 DNA sequence: TGCGCCAGCAGCTTGGGACAGGACACCTACGAGCAGTACTTC. It codes for CASSLGQDTYEQYF.

The chain links TRBV20-1 to TRBJ2-3; D call uncertain. Germline CDR1 is DFQATT and CDR2 is SNEGSKA (reference sequence). V was shortened by 6 bases and J by 4 bases, with 14 bases between the two germline ends. The CDR3 has 13 residues. The CDR3 sequence is CSANGWSADTQYF. The CDR3 DNA sequence: TGCAGTGCCAACGGGTGGAGCGCAGATACGCAGTATTTT.

V usage is TRBV11-2 and J usage is TRBJ1-6, with 9 bases matching TRBD1. This CDR3 region has 16 residues. Germline values: CDR1 SGHAT, CDR2 FQNNGV. V shed 5 bases and J 3 bases; nucleotides not matched to a gene: 5. CDR3 DNA sequence: TGTGCCAGCAGCGATGGGGACAGGGACTATAATTCACCCCTCCACTTT. Translation: CASSDGDRDYNSPLHF.